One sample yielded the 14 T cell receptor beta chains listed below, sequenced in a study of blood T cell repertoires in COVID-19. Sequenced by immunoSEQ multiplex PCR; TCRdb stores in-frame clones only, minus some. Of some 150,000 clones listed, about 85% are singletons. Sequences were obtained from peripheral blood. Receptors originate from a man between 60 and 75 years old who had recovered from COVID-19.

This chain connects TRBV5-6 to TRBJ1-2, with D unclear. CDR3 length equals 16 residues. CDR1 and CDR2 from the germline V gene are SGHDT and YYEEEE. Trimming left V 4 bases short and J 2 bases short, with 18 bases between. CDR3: CASSLGRAMGNYGYTF. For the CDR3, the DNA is TGTGCCAGCAGCCTGGGGAGGGCAATGGGAAACTATGGCTACACCTTC. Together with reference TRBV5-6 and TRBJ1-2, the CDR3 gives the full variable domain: DAGVTQSPTHLIKTRGQQVTLRCSPKSGHDTVSWYQQALGQGPQFIFQYYEEEERQRGNFPDRFSGHQFPNYSSELNVNALLLGDSALYLCASSLGRAMGNYGYTFGSGTRLTVV.

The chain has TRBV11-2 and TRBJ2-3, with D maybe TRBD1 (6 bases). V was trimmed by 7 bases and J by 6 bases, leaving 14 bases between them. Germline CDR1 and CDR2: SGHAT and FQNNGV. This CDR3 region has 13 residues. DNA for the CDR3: TGTGCCAGCACCCCAAGGGGGTTGGATACGCAGTATTTT. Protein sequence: CASTPRGLDTQYF.

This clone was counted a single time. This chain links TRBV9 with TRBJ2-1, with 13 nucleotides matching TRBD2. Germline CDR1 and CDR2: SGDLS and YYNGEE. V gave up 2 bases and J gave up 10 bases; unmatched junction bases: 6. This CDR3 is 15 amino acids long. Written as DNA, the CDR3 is TGTGCCAGCAGCGTGGGACTAGCGGGGCTCCAGGAGCAGTTCTTC. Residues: CASSVGLAGLQEQFF.

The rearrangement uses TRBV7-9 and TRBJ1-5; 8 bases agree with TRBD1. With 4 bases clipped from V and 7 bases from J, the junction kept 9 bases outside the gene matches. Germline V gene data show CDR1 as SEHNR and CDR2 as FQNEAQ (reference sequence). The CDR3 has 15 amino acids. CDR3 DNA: TGTGCCAGCAGCTCCGACGGACAGGGTTTACAGCCCCAGCATTTT. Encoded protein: CASSSDGQGLQPQHF.

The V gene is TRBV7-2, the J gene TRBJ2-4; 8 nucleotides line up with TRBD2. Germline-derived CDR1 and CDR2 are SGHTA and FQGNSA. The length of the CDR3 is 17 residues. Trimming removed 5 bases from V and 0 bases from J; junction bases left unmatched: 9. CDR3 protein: CASSPRGGLLAKNIQYF. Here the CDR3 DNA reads TGTGCCAGCAGCCCCCGCGGGGGGCTGCTAGCCAAAAACATTCAGTACTTC.

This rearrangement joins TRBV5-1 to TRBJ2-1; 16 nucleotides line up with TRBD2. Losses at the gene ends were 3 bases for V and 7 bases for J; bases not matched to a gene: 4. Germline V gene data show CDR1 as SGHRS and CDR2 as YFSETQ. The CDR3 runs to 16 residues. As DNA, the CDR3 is TGCGCCAGCAGCTCGGGACTAGCGGGGGGGCTAAATGAGCAGTTCTTC. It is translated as CASSSGLAGGLNEQFF. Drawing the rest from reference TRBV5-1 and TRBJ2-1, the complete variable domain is KAGVTQTPRYLIKTRGQQVTLSCSPISGHRSVSWYQQTPGQGLQFLFEYFSETQRNKGNFPGRFSGRQFSNSRSEMNVSTLELGDSALYLCASSSGLAGGLNEQFFGPGTRLTVL.

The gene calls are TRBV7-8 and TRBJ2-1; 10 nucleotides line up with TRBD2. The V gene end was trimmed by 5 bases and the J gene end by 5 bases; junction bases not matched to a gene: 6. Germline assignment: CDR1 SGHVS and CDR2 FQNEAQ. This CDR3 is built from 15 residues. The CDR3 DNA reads TGTGCCAGCAGCCTTCGGACTAGCGGAAACAATGAGCAGTTCTTC. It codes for CASSLRTSGNNEQFF. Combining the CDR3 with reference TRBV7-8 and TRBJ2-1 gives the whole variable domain GAGVSQSPRYKVAKRGQDVALRCDPISGHVSLFWYQQALGQGPEFLTYFQNEAQLDKSGLPSDRFFAERPEGSVSTLKIQRTQQEDSAVYLCASSLRTSGNNEQFFGPGTRLTVL.

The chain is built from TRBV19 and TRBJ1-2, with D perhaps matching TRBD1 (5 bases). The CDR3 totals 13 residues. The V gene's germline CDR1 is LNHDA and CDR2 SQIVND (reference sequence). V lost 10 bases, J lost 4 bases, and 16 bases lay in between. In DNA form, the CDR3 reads TGTGCCACGAGGACAAATACGGGCTATGGCTACACCTTC. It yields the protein CATRTNTGYGYTF.

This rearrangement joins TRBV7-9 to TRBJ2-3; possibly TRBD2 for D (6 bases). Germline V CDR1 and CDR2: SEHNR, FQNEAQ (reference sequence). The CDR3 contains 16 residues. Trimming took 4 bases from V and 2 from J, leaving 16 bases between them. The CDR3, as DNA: TGTGCCAGCAGCTCACCACCTAGCGCGCCCACAGATACGCAGTATTTT. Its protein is CASSSPPSAPTDTQYF.

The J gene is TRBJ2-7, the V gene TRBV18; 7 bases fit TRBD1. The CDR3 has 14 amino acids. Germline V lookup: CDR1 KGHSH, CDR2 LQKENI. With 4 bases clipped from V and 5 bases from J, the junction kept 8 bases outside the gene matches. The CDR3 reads CASSLGQEANEQYF. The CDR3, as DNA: TGTGCCAGCTCACTCGGACAGGAAGCTAACGAGCAGTACTTC.

CDR3 sequence: CASSLGRWNTEAFF. The CDR3 DNA is TGTGCCAGCAGCTTGGGGCGGTGGAACACTGAAGCTTTCTTT. This chain uses TRBV13 with TRBJ1-1; tentative D call: TRBD1 (5 bases). This CDR3 is 14 amino acids long. Per germline, CDR1 PRHDT and CDR2 FYEKMQ (reference sequence). Trimming stripped 3 bases from V and 1 base from J, with 9 bases between.

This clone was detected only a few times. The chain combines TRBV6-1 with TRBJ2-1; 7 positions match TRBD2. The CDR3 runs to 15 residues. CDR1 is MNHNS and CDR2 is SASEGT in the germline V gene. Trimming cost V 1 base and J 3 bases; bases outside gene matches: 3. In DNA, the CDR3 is TGTGCCAGCAGTGAAGTTGGGGAGGGCTACAATGAGCAGTTCTTC. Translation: CASSEVGEGYNEQFF.

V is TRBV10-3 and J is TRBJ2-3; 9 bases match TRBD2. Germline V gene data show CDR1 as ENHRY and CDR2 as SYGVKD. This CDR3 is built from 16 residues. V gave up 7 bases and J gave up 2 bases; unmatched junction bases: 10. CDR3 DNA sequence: TGTGCCATCAACCCTAGCGGGGACCATACCACAGATACGCAGTATTTT. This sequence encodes CAINPSGDHTTDTQYF.

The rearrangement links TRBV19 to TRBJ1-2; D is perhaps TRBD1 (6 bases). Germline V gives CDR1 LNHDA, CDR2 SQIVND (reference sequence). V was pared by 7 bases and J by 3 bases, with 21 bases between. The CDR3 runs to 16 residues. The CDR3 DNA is TGTGCCAGTACCCCGGACAGAACTAACTCCCACTATGGCTACACCTTC. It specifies CASTPDRTNSHYGYTF.